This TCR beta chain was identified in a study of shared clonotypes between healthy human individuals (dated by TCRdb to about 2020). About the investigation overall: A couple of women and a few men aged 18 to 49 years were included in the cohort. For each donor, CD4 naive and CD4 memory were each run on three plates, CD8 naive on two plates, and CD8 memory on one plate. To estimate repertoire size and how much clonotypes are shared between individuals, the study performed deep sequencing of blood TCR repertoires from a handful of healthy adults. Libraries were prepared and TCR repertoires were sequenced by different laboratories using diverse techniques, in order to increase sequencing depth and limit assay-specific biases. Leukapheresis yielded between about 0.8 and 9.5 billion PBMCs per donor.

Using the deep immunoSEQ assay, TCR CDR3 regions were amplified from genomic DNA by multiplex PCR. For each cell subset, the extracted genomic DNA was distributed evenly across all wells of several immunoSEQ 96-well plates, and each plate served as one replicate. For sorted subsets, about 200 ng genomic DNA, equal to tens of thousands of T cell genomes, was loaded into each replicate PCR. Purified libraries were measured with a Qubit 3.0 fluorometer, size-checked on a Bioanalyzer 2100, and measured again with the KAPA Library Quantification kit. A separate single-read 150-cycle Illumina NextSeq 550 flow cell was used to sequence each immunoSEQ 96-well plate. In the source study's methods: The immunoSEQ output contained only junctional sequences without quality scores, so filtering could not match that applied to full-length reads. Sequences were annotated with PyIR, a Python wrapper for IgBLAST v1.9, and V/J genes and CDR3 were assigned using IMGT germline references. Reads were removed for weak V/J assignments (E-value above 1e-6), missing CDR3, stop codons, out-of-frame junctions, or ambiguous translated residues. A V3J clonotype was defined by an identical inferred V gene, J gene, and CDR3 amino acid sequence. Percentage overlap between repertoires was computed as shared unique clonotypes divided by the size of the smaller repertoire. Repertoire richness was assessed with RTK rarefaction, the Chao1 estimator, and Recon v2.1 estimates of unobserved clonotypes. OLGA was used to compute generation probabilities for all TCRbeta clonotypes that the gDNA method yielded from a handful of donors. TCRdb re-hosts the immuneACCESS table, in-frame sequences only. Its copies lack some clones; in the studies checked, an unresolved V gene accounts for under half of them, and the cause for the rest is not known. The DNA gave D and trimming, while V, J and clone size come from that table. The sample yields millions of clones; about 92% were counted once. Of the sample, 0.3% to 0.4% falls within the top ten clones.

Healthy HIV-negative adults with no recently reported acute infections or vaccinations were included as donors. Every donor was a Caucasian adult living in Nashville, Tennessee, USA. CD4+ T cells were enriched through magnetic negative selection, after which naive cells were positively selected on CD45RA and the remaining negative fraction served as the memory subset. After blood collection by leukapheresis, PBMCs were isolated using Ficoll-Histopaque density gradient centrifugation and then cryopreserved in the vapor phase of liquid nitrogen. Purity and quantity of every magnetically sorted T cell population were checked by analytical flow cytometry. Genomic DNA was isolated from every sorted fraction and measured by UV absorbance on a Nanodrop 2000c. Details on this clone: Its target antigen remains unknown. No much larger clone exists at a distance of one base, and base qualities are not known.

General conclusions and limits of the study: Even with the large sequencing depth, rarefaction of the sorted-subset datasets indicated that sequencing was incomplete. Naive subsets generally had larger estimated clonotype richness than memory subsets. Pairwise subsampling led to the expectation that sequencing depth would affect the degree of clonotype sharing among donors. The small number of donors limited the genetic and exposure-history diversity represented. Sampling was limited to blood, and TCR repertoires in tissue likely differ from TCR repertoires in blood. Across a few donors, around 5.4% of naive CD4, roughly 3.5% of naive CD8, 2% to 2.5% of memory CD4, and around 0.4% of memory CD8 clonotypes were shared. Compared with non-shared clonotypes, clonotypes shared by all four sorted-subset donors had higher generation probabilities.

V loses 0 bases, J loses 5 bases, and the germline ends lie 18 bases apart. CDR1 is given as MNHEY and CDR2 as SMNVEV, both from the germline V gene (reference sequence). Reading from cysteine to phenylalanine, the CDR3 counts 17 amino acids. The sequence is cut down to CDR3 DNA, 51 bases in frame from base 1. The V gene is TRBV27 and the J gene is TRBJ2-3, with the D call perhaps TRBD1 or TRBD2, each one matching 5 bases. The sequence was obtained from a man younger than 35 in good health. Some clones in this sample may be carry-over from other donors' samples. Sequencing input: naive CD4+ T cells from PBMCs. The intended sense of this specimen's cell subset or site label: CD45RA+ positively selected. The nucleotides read TGTGCCAGCAGTTTATCGGTCCCGGGACCCTTTGGAGATACGCAGTATTTT. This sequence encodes CASSLSVPGPFGDTQYF.